The 30 T cell receptor beta chains below were found in one sample sequenced in a study of blood T cells in healthy people across ages. Primed by a sample-barcoded 5' primer and a J-beta primer mix, a second PCR proceeded for 7 to 11 cycles. TCRdb ran MiXCR on the 5' RACE reads and lists one entry per CDR3 protein. Of 550,000 to 600,000 distinct CDR3 sequences in the sample, approximately 30% were seen once. The sequencing sample was made of blood. These receptors were taken from a woman in her seventies in good health.

This clonotype was seen a few times. This CDR3 reads CASTLGTSGGTAYF. CDR3 coding DNA: TGTGCCAGCACCCTCGGGACTAGCGGGGGTACTGCGTATTTT. This chain links TRBV3-1 with TRBJ2-3; TRBD2 aligns across 14 bases. There are 14 residues in the CDR3. V was clipped by 7 bases and J by 14 bases; unmatched bases: 11. Germline CDR1 is LGHDT and CDR2 is YNNKEL (reference sequence).

This clonotype was seen many times. Germline and junction disagree at one end, which may indicate a read error. The genes are TRBV3-1 and TRBJ2-5; D is unclear. Per germline, CDR1 LGHDT and CDR2 YNNKEL (reference sequence). The CDR3 sequence is 10 residues long. CDR3 loop: CASNQETQYF. The CDR3 DNA sequence: TGTGCCAGCAACCAAGAGACCCAGTACTTC.

The V and J genes are TRBV10-3 and TRBJ1-5, with D tentatively TRBD1 (5 bases). This CDR3 has 13 residues. V was shortened by 9 bases and J by 4 bases, with 13 bases between the two germline ends. CDR1 is ENHRY and CDR2 is SYGVKD in the germline V gene. CDR3 protein: CAIGQGGNQPQHF. DNA for the CDR3: TGTGCCATTGGGCAGGGAGGGAATCAGCCCCAGCATTTT.

V is TRBV7-8 and J is TRBJ2-3; 11 bases line up with TRBD2. Trimming at V came to 4 bases and at J to 10 bases, leaving 10 bases not matched to a gene. Germline loops: CDR1 SGHVS, CDR2 FQNEAQ. This CDR3 contains 15 residues. CDR3 residues: CASSSGLAARESQYF. CDR3 sequence (DNA): TGTGCCAGCAGCTCGGGACTAGCGGCTAGGGAATCGCAGTATTTT.

The CDR3 reads CASSLSRTGYGYTF. In DNA, the CDR3 is TGTGCCAGCAGTTTATCTAGGACAGGCTATGGCTACACCTTC. V usage is TRBV27 and J usage is TRBJ1-2; 7 positions match TRBD1. In germline, CDR1 is MNHEY, CDR2 SMNVEV (reference sequence). The CDR3 covers 14 residues. J lost 4 bases, V lost 0 bases, and 2 bases had no gene match.

V is TRBV24-1 and J is TRBJ2-3; no reliable D call. CDR3 length equals 16 residues. V gave up 1 base and J gave up 6 bases, with 16 bases separating them. CDR1 is KGHDR, CDR2 SFDVKD, per germline. CDR3 amino acids: CATSDFTGPTPDTQYF. DNA of the CDR3: TGTGCCACCAGTGATTTTACGGGCCCGACCCCGGATACGCAGTATTTT.

The chain employs TRBV3-1 and TRBJ2-1, with TRBD2 as a possible D gene (5 bases). With 1 base removed from V and 7 bases from J, the gap between germline ends came to 17 bases. The CDR3 covers 16 residues. Germline V gene data show CDR1 as LGHDT and CDR2 as YNNKEL (reference sequence). Here the CDR3 reads CASSQGSVQRRNEQFF. The CDR3 DNA follows: TGTGCCAGCAGCCAAGGGTCCGTCCAGCGGCGGAATGAGCAGTTCTTC.

This sequence joins TRBV9 and TRBJ2-5; 8 positions agree with TRBD2. With V trimmed by 4 bases and J by 5 bases, 13 bases remained unmatched. There are 16 residues in the CDR3. Germline V gives CDR1 SGDLS, CDR2 YYNGEE. The CDR3 is CASSSAPAGAGETQYF. DNA for the CDR3: TGTGCCAGCAGCTCAGCCCCAGCGGGGGCAGGGGAGACCCAGTACTTC.

This clonotype came up a few times. This chain uses TRBV20-1 with TRBJ2-1; possible D gene TRBD2, 6 bases. The CDR3 is 13 residues long. The V end was cut by 7 bases, the J end by 5 bases, with 15 bases between. Germline-derived CDR1 and CDR2 are DFQATT and SNEGSKA (reference sequence). This chain's CDR3 is CSVKVAEHNEQFF. CDR3 nucleotide sequence: TGCAGTGTCAAAGTAGCGGAGCACAATGAGCAGTTCTTC.

This clonotype was picked up a small number of times. This chain joins TRBV5-1 and TRBJ2-3; D is possibly TRBD1 or TRBD2 (5 bases each). Per germline, CDR1 SGHRS and CDR2 YFSETQ. Trimming left V 5 bases short and J 6 bases short, with 19 bases between. The CDR3 is 15 amino acids. CDR3 sequence reads: CASSPGTTRTDTQYF. The CDR3 coding sequence is TGCGCCAGCAGTCCCGGGACCACTAGAACGGATACGCAGTATTTT.

Turning to this clonotype: The junction shows a germline mismatch at one end, possibly a read error. V and J are TRBV20-1 and TRBJ1-1; TRBD1 matches 7 bases. This CDR3 has 14 residues. Per the germline V gene, CDR1 is DFQATT and CDR2 is SNEGSKA (reference sequence). The CDR3 reads CSARYGTVNTEAFF. The CDR3 bases are TGCAGTGCTAGATACGGGACAGTGAACACTGAGGCTTTCTTT.

The chain is built from TRBV5-1 and TRBJ2-7, with 9 bases lining up with TRBD2. The CDR3 runs to 14 residues. CDR1 is SGHRS, CDR2 YFSETQ, per germline. With 3 bases clipped from V and 3 bases from J, the junction kept 4 bases outside the gene matches. CDR3 region: CASSWDSGGYEQYF. In DNA, the CDR3 is TGCGCCAGCAGCTGGGATAGCGGGGGCTACGAGCAGTACTTC.

This chain connects TRBV2 to TRBJ2-3; 11 bases fit TRBD2. The CDR3 is 17 residues long. V shed 6 bases and J 2 bases; nucleotides not matched to a gene: 10. Germline lookup yields CDR1 SNHLY and CDR2 FYNNEI. Here the CDR3 DNA reads TGTGCCAGCAGCCCGACGGCGACTAGCGGGAACACAGATACGCAGTATTTT. Translating gives CASSPTATSGNTDTQYF.

The chain's CDR3 is CASSGPGQGASDTQYF. The CDR3 coding sequence is TGTGCCAGCAGCGGCCCGGGACAGGGGGCCTCAGATACGCAGTATTTT. The chain has TRBV9 and TRBJ2-3; TRBD1 agrees at 12 bases. Looked up from germline, CDR1 is SGDLS and CDR2 is YYNGEE. The length of the CDR3 is 16 residues. The V and J ends lost 3 bases and 4 bases, in that order; junction bases with no gene match: 6.

This CDR3 reads CASSLDGGGGETQYF. For the CDR3, the DNA is TGTGCCAGCAGCTTGGATGGTGGCGGGGGCGAGACCCAGTACTTC. The V and J genes are TRBV5-4 and TRBJ2-5, with a tentative D call TRBD2 (7 bases). V lost 0 bases and J lost 5, with 14 bases in between. The germline V gene encodes CDR1 SGHNT and CDR2 YYREEE (reference sequence). This CDR3 has 15 amino acids.

In its sample, this clonotype was seen once. J is TRBJ2-1 and V is TRBV19, with unresolved D. The CDR3 sequence is 14 residues long. The V gene lost 3 bases and the J gene lost 0 bases, with 6 bases spanning the gap. The V gene's germline CDR1 is LNHDA and CDR2 SQIVND (reference sequence). In nucleotides, the CDR3 is TGTGCCAGTAGTATTCTAAGCTCCTACAATGAGCAGTTCTTC. Protein sequence: CASSILSSYNEQFF.

This clonotype was counted only a few times. The chain links TRBV4-3 to TRBJ1-1, with D unresolved. V lost 4 bases to trimming and J lost 3 bases, with 12 bases between them. CDR3 length: 14 amino acids. Germline CDR1 LGHNA, CDR2 YSLEER. Here the CDR3 reads CASSLRLKDTEAFF. CDR3 sequence (DNA): TGCGCCAGCAGCCTTCGTCTGAAGGACACTGAAGCTTTCTTT.

The rearrangement uses TRBV12-5 and TRBJ2-3; 7 bases line up with TRBD1. CDR3 length: 15 residues. Germline V gives CDR1 LGHNT, CDR2 FRNRAP. V shed 6 bases and J 1 base; nucleotides not matched to a gene: 7. CDR3 in amino acids: CASGTGTVGTDTQYF. In DNA form, the CDR3 reads TGTGCTAGTGGGACCGGGACAGTGGGCACAGATACGCAGTATTTT.

In this sample, this clonotype turned up a few times. The rearrangement links TRBV9 to TRBJ2-2; D tentatively reads TRBD1 or TRBD2 (5 bases each). Germline loops: CDR1 SGDLS, CDR2 YYNGEE. V dropped 0 bases and J dropped 5 bases, with 11 bases sitting between them. The CDR3 loop spans 15 amino acids. The CDR3 DNA is TGTGCCAGCAGCGTAGCGGGGCATTCAACCGGGGAGCTGTTTTTT. Its protein product is CASSVAGHSTGELFF.

Concerning this clonotype: The junction departs from germline at one end; a sequencing error may be responsible. V is TRBV19 and J is TRBJ2-2; 8 nucleotides align to TRBD1. Germline loops: CDR1 LNHDA, CDR2 SQIVND (reference sequence). The CDR3 loop spans 18 amino acids. CDR3 amino acids: CASNIDFVGQGAGGELFF. DNA for the CDR3: TGTGCCAGTAATATAGATTTCGTAGGGCAGGGGGCCGGCGGGGAGCTGTTTTTT.

This clonotype was seen a few times. The genes are TRBV7-8 and TRBJ2-5; 9 bases are a match to TRBD2. Germline loops: CDR1 SGHVS, CDR2 FQNEAQ. The CDR3 runs 17 residues. Losses at the gene ends were 1 base for V and 1 base for J; bases not matched to a gene: 7. The chain's CDR3 is CASSLEKAGGVQETQYF. The CDR3 DNA follows: TGTGCCAGCAGCTTAGAAAAAGCGGGGGGAGTCCAAGAGACCCAGTACTTC.

The chain links TRBV29-1 to TRBJ1-1; D gene uncertain. V lost 4 bases, J lost 7 bases, and 7 bases lay in between. Germline loops: CDR1 SQVTM, CDR2 ANQGSEA. The CDR3 totals 10 residues. The CDR3 region has the DNA TGCAGCGTTGCACAGATTGAAGCTTTCTTT. Amino acid sequence: CSVAQIEAFF.

This clonotype has just a few counts. The chain carries TRBV19 and TRBJ2-1, with 8 bases lining up with TRBD2. Germline CDR1 reads LNHDA; CDR2 reads SQIVND (reference sequence). The CDR3 loop spans 15 amino acids. V gave up 9 bases and J gave up 0 bases; unmatched junction bases: 7. CDR3 protein: CASARGVSSYNEQFF. The CDR3 bases are TGTGCCAGCGCGCGGGGGGTTAGCTCCTACAATGAGCAGTTCTTC.

For the CDR3, the DNA is TGCAGTGCTAGCCGGGAGGGTAATGAGCAGTTCTTC. Encoded protein: CSASREGNEQFF. J is TRBJ2-1 and V is TRBV20-1, with TRBD2 matching over 8 bases. Germline values: CDR1 DFQATT, CDR2 SNEGSKA (reference sequence). The trim removed 3 bases at V and 7 bases at J, leaving 2 bases unmatched. The length of the CDR3 is 12 residues.

This chain links TRBV12-3 or TRBV12-4 with TRBJ2-2; 7 positions match TRBD1. J was trimmed by 7 bases and V by 6 bases; bases with no gene match: 11. This CDR3 has 15 residues. DNA for the CDR3: TGTGCCAGCAGCCTACTGACAGGGACGAGCGGGGAGCTGTTTTTT. This encodes CASSLLTGTSGELFF.

The chain links TRBV5-1 to TRBJ2-2, with 7 bases matching TRBD1. The germline V gene encodes CDR1 SGHRS and CDR2 YFSETQ. V was clipped by 5 bases and J by 5 bases; unmatched bases: 9. The CDR3 sequence is 15 residues long. The CDR3: CASSSRQGWTGELFF. The CDR3, as DNA: TGCGCCAGCAGTTCACGACAGGGTTGGACCGGGGAGCTGTTTTTT.

The chain uses TRBV7-2 and TRBJ2-2; tentatively, D is TRBD2 (6 bases). Trimming took 4 bases from V and 4 from J, leaving 16 bases between them. From germline, CDR1 is SGHTA and CDR2 FQGNSA. The CDR3 totals 16 residues. CDR3 residues: CASSYTAGIGTGELFF. Written as DNA, the CDR3 is TGTGCCAGCAGCTATACGGCGGGGATCGGCACCGGGGAGCTGTTTTTT.

In its sample, this clonotype was seen once. One base away lies a much larger clone, so this may be a sequencing read error. The chain recombines TRBV7-2 with TRBJ2-5; D gene ambiguous. The DNA end favors TRBJ2-1, so the J call may be wrong. The germline gives CDR1 SGHTA, CDR2 FQGNSA. CDR3 length equals 12 residues. The chain's CDR3 is CASSSIGNEQFF. In DNA form, the CDR3 reads TGTGCCAGCAGCTCGATAGGAAACGAGCAGTTCTTC.

This sequence joins TRBV29-1 and TRBJ2-1, with 12 bases fitting TRBD2. The length of the CDR3 is 16 residues. V shed 6 bases, J shed 4 bases, and the junction held 10 bases outside the gene matches. Germline V gene lookup returns CDR1 SQVTM and CDR2 ANQGSEA. The CDR3 nucleotides are TGCAGCGTCAGTCGACTAGCGGGGGCCGAATACAATGAGCAGTTCTTC. Protein product: CSVSRLAGAEYNEQFF.

The J gene is TRBJ2-3, the V gene TRBV6-5; TRBD1 aligns across 7 bases. The CDR3 sequence is 15 residues long. The germline V gene has CDR1 MNHEY and CDR2 SVGAGI. V was pared by 11 bases and J by 0 bases, with 11 bases of the junction left unmatched. Written as DNA, the CDR3 is TGTGCCTCAGGGACAGTCAAGGTCAGCACAGATACGCAGTATTTT. Translation gives CASGTVKVSTDTQYF.